This T cell receptor (beta chain) was recovered during a study of CD8 T cells in Susac syndrome (dated by TCRdb to about 2019). General notes on the study: Repertoire sequencing was used to test whether CD8+ T cell activation and differentiation in Susac syndrome was antigen driven. The clonality of the CD8+ T cell repertoire was compared across 12 healthy donors, some 14 Susac syndrome patients and 15 multiple sclerosis patients. Overall results and qualifications from the work: The number of individuals in the TCR sequencing and HLA analysis was acknowledged as relatively small.

V sheds 7 bases and J sheds 6 bases, leaving 10 bases between their ends. The CDR3 holds 11 amino acids from the cysteine to the phenylalanine. The sequence is cut down to CDR3 DNA, 33 bases in frame from base 1. Via the germline V gene (reference sequence), CDR1 is MNHEY and CDR2 SMNVEV. To note about this clonotype: Its antigen is unknown. Base qualities are not recorded, but no much larger clone differs from it by a single base.

High-throughput TCR beta sequencing profiled peripheral blood CD8+ and CD4+ T cells from healthy donors, Susac syndrome patients and multiple sclerosis patients. The multiple sclerosis controls were treatment-naive patients whose relapsing-remitting disease, either stable or active, fulfilled the revised McDonald criteria. Bulk CD8+ and CD4+ T cells were purified magnetically by negative isolation, whereas CD8+ TEMRA cells were enriched by FACS. Blood was collected in EDTA tubes and processed within 24 hours, with PBMCs isolated through density gradient centrifugation. PBMCs intended for TCR sequencing were frozen in liquid nitrogen and were later thawed in a 37 degrees C water bath. Purity of sorted or isolated CD4+, CD8+ and CD8+ TEMRA cells was at least 90%. RNA was extracted with the RNeasy kit and roughly 0.45 to 1 ug was reverse transcribed using random hexamers. The immunoSEQ multiplex PCR assay, covering 54 Vbeta and 13 Jbeta segments, was used to amplify TCR beta CDR3 regions. To correct PCR amplification bias, a synthetic template baseline was used for both primer optimization and computational correction. As for how the authors treated the data: Reads were assigned to V, D and J genes according to IMGT and analyzed in immunoSEQ Analyzer, with only productive sequences retained. Clonality was calculated as one minus the Shannon entropy normalized by log2 of the number of productive unique sequences. Public and private clones were assessed among the 100 most prevalent clones of each patient and control. Susac-specific clones were defined as absent from healthy and MS cohorts, roughly 1,100 published viral clones and other ImmuneACCESS disease sequences. TCRdb took the public reads, trimmed them with fastp at Q25, ran MiXCR for clone calling and kept in-frame beta chains. Rows are combined by CDR3 protein, so each entry shows the most common genes and DNA. The V and J calls come from TCRdb's annotation, not from the publication. The sample contains 250,000 to 350,000 distinct CDR3 sequences, about 85% of them found a single time. The ten biggest clones cover over 0.095% of the sample.

In this chain, TRBV27 is recombined with TRBJ2-7, with a tentative D call of TRBD1 or TRBD2, each matching 5 bases. The sample comprised CD8+ T cells from PBMCs. This receptor was identified in a human donor with multiple sclerosis. The base sequence is TGTGCCAGCACCCGGGACGGCGAGCAGTACTTC. It translates to CASTRDGEQYF.